This T cell receptor beta chain was obtained from a study of blood T cells in healthy people across ages. Study results and limitations: The long-lived group displayed more naive CD4+ cells, plus higher diversity, than the aged donors did. A strong correlation between TCR beta diversity and naive T cell percentage was seen.

Ten milliliters was the volume of peripheral blood drawn from each donor. The CDR3 totals 16 residues. Trimming removed 2 bases at V and 1 base at J, with 14 bases between. Concerning this clonotype: What it binds is not known.

A second PCR of about 7 to 12 cycles used a sample-barcoded 5' primer and a J-beta primer mix. TCRdb re-called the 5' RACE reads with MiXCR, one entry per CDR3 protein. The table lists around 990,000 distinct CDR3 sequences, approximately 25% of them singletons. These sequences were also reported in another study, on T cells of mothers and their children. In that study: A few healthy Caucasian mothers served as donors, and their six children did as well.

The chain employs TRBV12-3 or TRBV12-4 and TRBJ1-1, with D perhaps TRBD1 (6 bases). Material for sequencing was blood. This TCR derives from a girl aged 2 to 10 in good health. The CDR3 spells CASSLRGGGENTEAFF. Written as DNA, the CDR3 is TGTGCCAGCAGTTTAAGGGGGGGAGGGGAGAACACTGAAGCTTTCTTT.